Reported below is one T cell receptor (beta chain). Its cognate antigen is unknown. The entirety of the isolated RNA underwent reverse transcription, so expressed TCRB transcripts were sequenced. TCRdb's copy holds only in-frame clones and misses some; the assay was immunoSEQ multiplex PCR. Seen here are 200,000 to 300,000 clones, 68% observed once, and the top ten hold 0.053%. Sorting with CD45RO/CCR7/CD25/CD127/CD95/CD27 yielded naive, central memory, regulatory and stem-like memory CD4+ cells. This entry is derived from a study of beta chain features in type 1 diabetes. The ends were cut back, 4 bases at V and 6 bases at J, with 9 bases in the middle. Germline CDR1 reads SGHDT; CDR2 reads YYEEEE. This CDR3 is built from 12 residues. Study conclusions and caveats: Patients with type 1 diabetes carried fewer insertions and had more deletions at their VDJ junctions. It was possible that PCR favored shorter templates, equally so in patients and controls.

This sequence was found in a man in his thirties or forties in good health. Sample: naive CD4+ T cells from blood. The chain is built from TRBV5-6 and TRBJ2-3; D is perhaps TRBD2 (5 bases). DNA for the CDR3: TGTGCCAGCAGCCCTGGACTCGATACGCAGTATTTT. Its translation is CASSPGLDTQYF.